This TCR beta chain was obtained from a study of OX40 agonist ivuxolimab in advanced cancers. Regarding the study in general: Ivuxolimab was a fully human IgG2 agonistic monoclonal antibody targeting the costimulatory receptor OX40 (CD134). Intravenous ivuxolimab was administered to patients every 2 weeks at six dose levels: 0.01, 0.1, 0.3, 1.5, 3 and 10 mg/kg. Of the roughly 52 patients in dose escalation, about 20 had hepatocellular carcinoma, about 15 had melanoma, 9 had renal cell carcinoma and 9 had head and neck cancer. A male proportion of roughly 80% and a mean age of around 60 years, ranging from about 23 to 79, were recorded for the dose-escalation cohort. Patients were allowed to have had prior anti-PD-1, anti-PD-L1 or anti-CTLA-4 therapy, and less than 45% of the dose-escalation patients had previously received checkpoint inhibitors. Partial responses occurred in three dose-escalation patients, of whom one had hepatocellular carcinoma and two had cutaneous melanoma. Peripheral TCRbeta sequencing aimed to test whether ivuxolimab altered TCR sequence diversity and caused clonal T-cell expansion. The monotherapy dose-escalation portion (N ≈ 50 patients) of the phase I ivuxolimab trial is reported in the paper. Beyond this particular receptor, the publication reports: Which antigens the clonally expanded peripheral T cells were specific for was not determined. At doses from 0.1 to 3.0 mg/kg, clonal expansion was seen in both CD4+ and CD8+ blood T cells between baseline and week 6. Low levels of normalized T-cell clonal expansion were also seen in some patients who did not respond. In partial responders in the 0.1-3.0 mg/kg groups, normalized peripheral clonal expansion was found to be among the lowest, especially among CD8+ T cells. On average, CD8+ T cells showed more expanded clones than CD4+ T cells after ivuxolimab.

The trial excluded patients who had a history of autoimmune disease or were on systemic immunosuppression. Peripheral blood for TCR sequencing was collected from all dose cohorts at baseline, on cycle 4 day 1, and on cycle 7 day 1. Samples were obtained from an open-label, multicenter, first-in-human phase I dose-escalation trial of ivuxolimab. Adults with locally advanced or metastatic head and neck squamous cell, hepatocellular, melanoma or renal cell carcinoma were enrolled in the trial. CD4+ and CD8+ T cells were sorted separately from peripheral blood before TCR sequencing. The CDR3 spans 16 residues, from the cysteine through the phenylalanine. CDR3 DNA only is kept here, 48 bases in frame from base 1. Per the germline V gene, MGHRA is the CDR1 and YSYEKL is the CDR2. V is pared back by 1 base and J by 0 bases, with 10 bases lying between the germline termini. As for this clone: Its specific antigen is unknown. No base qualities exist here, and no much larger clone lies one base off it.

Genomic DNA was isolated from the sorted cells so that the TCRbeta CDR3 region could be sequenced. The immunoSEQ Assay was used to sequence the TCRbeta CDR3 regions. The table comes from immuneACCESS by way of TCRdb, which keeps in-frame sequences with V and J called. Part of the clones is missing from these tables; in studies checked, under half for an unresolved V gene and the rest for unknown reasons. The sample table shows 40,000 to 60,000 clones, and around 90% are seen once. The leading ten clones occupy approximately 6.3% of the sample. Sequenced here: CD4+ or CD8+ T cells sorted from blood, sampled in a trial of the OX40 agonist ivuxolimab. The TCR comes from an adult with an advanced solid tumor such as melanoma, head and neck, liver or kidney cancer. The sequence links TRBV4-1 to TRBJ1-3, with no confident D gene call. CDR3 sequence: CASSQVQTISGNTIYF. The sequenced DNA: TGCGCCAGCAGCCAAGTACAGACTATCTCTGGAAACACCATATATTTT.